The rows below give T cell receptor beta chains drawn from one sample of a study of cytomegalovirus exposure and HLA in healthy donors. TCRdb keeps only in-frame clones here, not all; method: immunoSEQ multiplex PCR. The sample lists around 110,000 clones, approximately 80% occurring once. Sequenced sample: PBMCs. The receptors come from a woman aged 30 to 39 in good health and CMV-seronegative. Both conserved end residues are part of each CDR3. A D gene is named only where the DNA matches it firmly. Clone size is shown for a subset of rows, as once, few, many or a class of expanded clone.

abundance	j_gene	v_gene	d_gene	CDR3aa	CDR3nt
NA	TRBJ2-5	TRBV5-6	TRBD2	CASSLGLAQETQYF	TGTGCCAGCAGCTTGGGACTAGCACAAGAGACCCAGTACTTC
NA	TRBJ2-7	TRBV15	NA	CATSQDSVRKSLYF	TGTGCCACCAGCCAGGACAGCGTACGTAAATCCCTTTACTTC
NA	TRBJ1-5	TRBV6-1	NA	CASSGVGGQPQHF	TGTGCCAGCAGTGGAGTGGGGGGTCAGCCCCAGCATTTT
NA	TRBJ2-3	TRBV30	TRBD1	CACEQGIRTDTQYF	TGTGCCTGTGAACAGGGGATACGCACAGATACGCAGTATTTT
NA	TRBJ2-1	TRBV4-2	NA	CASSQDTAEPFNEQFF	TGTGCCAGCAGCCAAGATACGGCGGAACCATTCAATGAGCAGTTCTTC
NA	TRBJ2-7	TRBV13	NA	CASSLGTGFPYEQYF	TGTGCCAGCAGCTTAGGCACAGGGTTTCCCTACGAGCAGTACTTC
NA	TRBJ2-3	TRBV19	TRBD2	CASSIRGAGEVADTQYF	TGTGCCAGTAGTATAAGGGGAGCGGGAGAGGTAGCAGATACGCAGTATTTT
NA	TRBJ1-6	TRBV6-1	NA	CASTPTSGYNSPLHF	TGTGCCAGCACCCCGACTTCCGGATATAATTCACCCCTCCACTTT
NA	TRBJ2-1	TRBV6-1	TRBD2	CASIGLAVYIDEQFF	TGTGCCAGCATAGGACTAGCGGTCTATATAGATGAGCAGTTCTTC
NA	TRBJ2-7	TRBV14	TRBD2	CASSPLGTSWRYEQYF	TGTGCCAGCAGCCCGTTAGGGACTAGCTGGAGATACGAGCAGTACTTC
NA	TRBJ1-2	TRBV27	NA	CASSFLPTGPYGYTF	TGTGCCAGCAGTTTTCTCCCGACAGGACCCTATGGCTACACCTTC
NA	TRBJ1-5	TRBV2	NA	CASSEQYSNQPQHF	TGTGCCAGCAGTGAACAGTATAGCAATCAGCCCCAGCATTTT
NA	TRBJ2-5	TRBV5-5	NA	CASSLEPLQETQYF	TGTGCCAGCAGCCTAGAACCCTTACAAGAGACCCAGTACTTC
NA	TRBJ2-7	TRBV13	TRBD2	CASSPLAGAPYEQYF	TGTGCCAGCAGCCCACTAGCGGGAGCCCCCTACGAGCAGTACTTC
NA	TRBJ2-6	TRBV6-5	TRBD1	CASRPRGLGANVLTF	TGTGCCAGCAGACCTAGGGGGCTTGGGGCCAACGTCCTGACTTTC
NA	TRBJ2-2	TRBV6-1	TRBD1	CASSLGGGTGELFF	TGTGCCAGCAGTCTAGGGGGCGGAACCGGGGAGCTGTTTTTT
NA	TRBJ2-7	TRBV6-1	NA	CASSPTYEQYF	TGTGCCAGCAGCCCTACCTACGAGCAGTACTTC
NA	TRBJ2-3	TRBV9	TRBD2	CASSPTSGRITDTQYF	TGTGCCAGCAGCCCTACTAGCGGGAGAATCACAGATACGCAGTATTTT
NA	TRBJ2-7	TRBV4-1	NA	CASSQDRSTYEQYF	TGCGCCAGCAGCCAAGATCGGTCCACCTACGAGCAGTACTTC
NA	TRBJ2-7	TRBV5-1	NA	CASSSGGTGGEQYF	TGCGCCAGCAGTAGCGGGGGAACAGGGGGAGAGCAGTACTTC
NA	TRBJ2-7	TRBV28	TRBD1	CASAAGGYEQYF	TGTGCCAGCGCGGCAGGGGGTTACGAGCAGTACTTC
few	TRBJ2-2	TRBV5-6	NA	CASSLVTRDTGELFF	TGTGCCAGCAGCTTGGTAACGCGTGACACCGGGGAGCTGTTTTTT
once	TRBJ2-7	TRBV28	NA	CASSLGGFGGASYEQYF	TGTGCCAGCAGTTTAGGAGGATTCGGGGGTGCATCCTACGAGCAGTACTTC
few	TRBJ2-5	TRBV7-8	NA	CASSLFGRGQETQYF	TGTGCCAGCAGCTTATTTGGGCGGGGACAAGAGACCCAGTACTTC
NA	TRBJ1-2	TRBV6-5	TRBD1	CASRSGQALDYTF	TGTGCCAGCAGGTCGGGACAGGCATTGGACTACACCTTC
NA	TRBJ2-3	TRBV21-1	NA	CASNGLARPLDTQYF	TGTGCCAGTAACGGACTAGCGCGACCCTTAGATACGCAGTATTTT
NA	TRBJ2-5	TRBV7-9	NA	CASSLGGQTQYF	TGTGCCAGCAGCTTAGGGGGGCAGACCCAGTACTTC
NA	TRBJ1-1	TRBV9	NA	CASSLSDLNTEAFF	TGTGCCAGCAGCCTATCCGACTTGAACACTGAAGCTTTCTTT
NA	TRBJ2-1	TRBV19	TRBD2	CASSRRLAGNEQFF	TGTGCCAGTAGTAGAAGACTAGCGGGTAATGAGCAGTTCTTC
few	TRBJ2-1	TRBV4-1	TRBD2	CASSQGAGEGEQFF	TGCGCCAGCAGCCAAGGGGCGGGAGAGGGTGAGCAGTTCTTC
NA	TRBJ1-5	TRBV27	TRBD1	CASSFSGQGNQPQHF	TGTGCCAGCAGTTTTTCGGGACAGGGTAATCAGCCCCAGCATTTT
NA	TRBJ1-3	TRBV7-9	TRBD1	CASSLGSRGRSSGNTIYF	TGTGCCAGCAGCTTAGGGAGTAGGGGGCGGAGCTCTGGAAACACCATATATTTT
once	TRBJ2-5	TRBV7-9	TRBD2	CSSSLKGTSWQETQYF	TGTTCCAGCAGCTTAAAAGGGACTAGCTGGCAAGAGACCCAGTACTTC
NA	TRBJ2-7	TRBV5-4	TRBD2	CASSPWTSPDRDEQYF	TGTGCCAGCAGCCCCTGGACTAGCCCAGATAGAGATGAGCAGTACTTC
NA	TRBJ2-5	TRBV18	TRBD1	CASSQDRGQETQYF	TGTGCCAGCTCACAGGACAGGGGCCAAGAGACCCAGTACTTC
NA	TRBJ2-7	TRBV27	NA	CASSTIRQVGVGEQYF	TGTGCCAGCAGTACGATCAGACAGGTAGGGGTTGGCGAGCAGTACTTC
NA	TRBJ1-3	TRBV16	TRBD1	CASSLAGTGVGNTIYF	TGTGCCAGCAGCCTCGCCGGGACAGGCGTTGGAAACACCATATATTTT
NA	TRBJ2-7	TRBV11-2	TRBD2	CASSLGAGDYEQYF	TGTGCCAGCAGCTTAGGAGCGGGAGACTACGAGCAGTACTTC
NA	TRBJ2-1	TRBV6-4	NA	CASSESRRDEQFF	TGTGCCAGCAGTGAGTCGAGGCGGGATGAGCAGTTCTTC
NA	TRBJ2-7	TRBV28	TRBD2	CASSLWGTSGSEQYF	TGTGCCAGCAGTTTATGGGGGACTAGCGGGAGCGAGCAGTACTTC
NA	TRBJ2-5	TRBV19	NA	CASSMRYQETQYF	TGTGCCAGTAGTATGAGGTACCAAGAGACCCAGTACTTC
NA	TRBJ1-4	TRBV5-1	TRBD1	CASSSTGEGEKLFF	TGCGCCAGCAGCTCGACAGGGGAAGGCGAAAAACTGTTTTTT